The 10 T cell receptor beta chains given below trace back to one sample, sequenced in a study of early stage breast cancer tumors. The data were produced by immunoSEQ multiplex PCR, yet TCRdb's version contains in-frame clones alone and is incomplete. The sample yields approximately 14,000 clones, approximately 84% seen once. Sequenced input: normal breast tissue next to the tumor. The receptors come from a person aged 30 to 40 with breast cancer.

The CDR3 loop reads CASSYSPGGRGGYTF. The DNA of the CDR3 is TGTGCCAGCAGTTATTCCCCAGGGGGGCGTGGCGGCTACACCTTC. The chain couples TRBV6-6 to TRBJ1-2, with 7 positions matching TRBD1. J was trimmed by 8 bases and V by 3 bases; bases with no gene match: 12. CDR1 is MNHNY, CDR2 SVGAGI, per germline (reference sequence). The CDR3 loop spans 15 amino acids.

The chain couples TRBV7-6 to TRBJ2-7; D perhaps matches TRBD2 (5 bases). Deletions cut 1 base from V and 6 bases from J, with 10 bases between. The CDR3 is made up of 13 amino acids. CDR1 is SGHVS, CDR2 FNYEAQ, per germline. The CDR3 sequence is CASSLGSRGEQYF. CDR3 coding DNA: TGTGCCAGCAGCTTAGGGTCCCGGGGCGAGCAGTACTTC.

The chain couples TRBV4-2 to TRBJ1-3; 9 bases are a match to TRBD1. Germline CDR1 is LGHNA and CDR2 is YNFKEQ. The CDR3 has 16 amino acids. V was pared by 4 bases and J by 2 bases, with 6 bases of the junction left unmatched. CDR3 sequence reads: CASSLRDREAGNTIYF. The CDR3 nucleotides are TGTGCCAGCAGCCTCCGGGACAGGGAGGCTGGAAACACCATATATTTT.

This chain links TRBV5-4 with TRBJ2-1; 10 nucleotides align to TRBD2. CDR3 length equals 17 residues. After removal of 0 bases from V and 3 bases from J, the junction contained 6 bases not matched to a gene. Germline CDR1 reads SGHNT; CDR2 reads YYREEE (reference sequence). The CDR3 bases are TGTGCCAGCAGCTTGGACCCAAGCGGGAGGGGCTACAATGAGCAGTTCTTC. Its protein is CASSLDPSGRGYNEQFF.

V is TRBV30 and J is TRBJ2-4; D gene unclear. The CDR3 runs to 12 residues. Between the trimmed V and J ends, which lost 5 bases and 0 bases, there was a span of 5 bases. The germline gives CDR1 GTSNPN, CDR2 SVGIG (reference sequence). CDR3 nucleotide sequence: TGTGCCTGGGGGGTAGCCAAAAACATTCAGTACTTC. It codes for CAWGVAKNIQYF.

This clone was picked up one time. The gene calls are TRBV9 and TRBJ2-3; possibly TRBD2 for D (6 bases). Looked up from germline, CDR1 is SGDLS and CDR2 is YYNGEE. The CDR3 has 15 amino acids. Trimming removed 3 bases from V and 7 bases from J, with 18 bases in between. This CDR3 reads CASSASGLYRNTQYF. The DNA of the CDR3 is TGTGCCAGCAGCGCTTCGGGACTGTACCGGAATACGCAGTATTTT.

This clone was recorded once. The chain recombines TRBV7-9 with TRBJ1-4, with D maybe TRBD1 (5 bases). Germline V gene lookup returns CDR1 SEHNR and CDR2 FQNEAQ (reference sequence). There are 17 residues in the CDR3. The germline V and J ends were trimmed by 3 bases and 0 bases, with 14 bases remaining between them. DNA of the CDR3: TGTGCCAGCAGCTTGCGGGGGGAGCTTGCAACTAATGAAAAACTGTTTTTT. This encodes CASSLRGELATNEKLFF.

The rearrangement links TRBV13 to TRBJ2-2; TRBD2 matches 12 bases. Trimming took 3 bases from V and 2 from J; bases not matched to a gene: 1. Germline V gene data show CDR1 as PRHDT and CDR2 as FYEKMQ (reference sequence). This CDR3 contains 16 residues. DNA for the CDR3: TGTGCCAGCAGCTTTGGACTAGCGGGAAACACCGGGGAGCTGTTTTTT. This gives the protein CASSFGLAGNTGELFF.

V and J are TRBV6-6 and TRBJ2-7; D could derive from TRBD1 or TRBD2 (7 bases each). Germline-derived CDR1 and CDR2 are MNHNY and SVGAGI (reference sequence). Trimming removed 7 bases from V and 9 bases from J, with 25 bases in between. The length of the CDR3 is 15 residues. CDR3 sequence: CASTQGGTSTVGQYF. The CDR3, as DNA: TGTGCCAGCACCCAGGGGGGGACTTCCACCGTAGGGCAGTACTTC.

The J gene is TRBJ2-1, the V gene TRBV4-1, with unresolved D. This CDR3 is 12 amino acids long. Trimming left V 4 bases short and J 6 bases short, with 7 bases between. The V gene's germline CDR1 is MGHRA and CDR2 YSYEKL. The CDR3 region has the DNA TGCGCCAGCAGCCCCGCTAGCAATGAGCAGTTCTTC. The encoded protein is CASSPASNEQFF.